These T cell receptor beta chains were read from a single sample in a study of pediatric ulcerative colitis. Method: immunoSEQ multiplex PCR; TCRdb's copy keeps in-frame clones and lacks some. The top ten clones hold under 9% of a sample with about 18,000 clones, more than 75% of them seen once. Sample: gut tissue. The origin of the receptors is a boy aged 5-17 years who was a control in a study of pediatric ulcerative colitis. CDR3s include the opening cysteine and the closing phenylalanine or tryptophan. A D gene is named only where the DNA matches it firmly. The size field is filled for only some rows; it gives once, few, many or a size class.

size | J | V | D | DNA | CDR3
. | TRBJ2-5 | TRBV5-1 | . | TGCGCCAGCAGCGATAGGGGGGGAGAGACCCAGTACTTC | CASSDRGGETQYF
. | TRBJ2-7 | TRBV11-2 | . | TGTGCCAGCAGCTTAGAAGGGACACGCGAGCAGTACTTC | CASSLEGTREQYF
. | TRBJ2-3 | TRBV5-1 | . | TGCGCCAGCAGCTTGGGGGGCAGGGCTATCACAGATACGCAGTATTTT | CASSLGGRAITDTQYF
once | TRBJ2-2 | TRBV7-3 | TRBD2 | TGTGCCAGCAGCTCCTTTGCGGGAGGTACCGGGGAGCTGTTTTTT | CASSSFAGGTGELFF
once | TRBJ1-1 | TRBV20-1 | . | TGCAGTGCCCCGGGGGACACTGAAGCTTTCTTT | CSAPGDTEAFF
. | TRBJ1-4 | TRBV25-1 | TRBD1 | TGTGCCAGCCTGTCAGGGGGAAAACTGTTTTTT | CASLSGGKLFF
. | TRBJ2-1 | TRBV28 | . | TGTGCCAGCTTTAGGGACAATGAGCAGTTCTTC | CASFRDNEQFF
. | TRBJ2-5 | TRBV7-9 | TRBD1 | TGTGCCAGCAGCTTAGCAGGGGGCAAGGAGACCCAGTACTTC | CASSLAGGKETQYF
. | TRBJ1-5 | TRBV2 | . | TGTGCCAGCAGTGGGGAGGGGGATAGCAATCAGCCCCAGCATTTT | CASSGEGDSNQPQHF
once | TRBJ2-4 | TRBV7-9 | . | TGTGCCAGCTTGGCTAAAAACATTCAGTACTTC | CASLAKNIQYF
. | TRBJ2-2 | TRBV10-1 | TRBD1 | TGCGCCAGCCAGGGGGACAGGGGGCCTGCCGGGGAGCTGTTTTTT | CASQGDRGPAGELFF
. | TRBJ2-5 | TRBV14 | . | TGTGCCAGCAGCCAAGCAGGGATCTTCGGGACCCAGTACTTC | CASSQAGIFGTQYF
few | TRBJ2-5 | TRBV27 | TRBD1 | TGTGCCAGCAGCTACGGACAGGGCCCCCAAGAGACCCAGTACTTC | CASSYGQGPQETQYF
. | TRBJ2-3 | TRBV5-1 | TRBD1 | TGCGCCAGCAGCTTCAACCCGGGACAGGGGGCTTATACGCAGTATTTT | CASSFNPGQGAYTQYF
. | TRBJ2-7 | TRBV2 | TRBD2 | TGTGCCAGCGCCGCGGGAGGGCCGTCCTACGAGCAGTACTTC | CASAAGGPSYEQYF